A single T cell receptor beta chain is shown here with its context. Its cognate antigen is unknown. These data come from a study of vaccination effects on CD4 cells after COVID-19. Some clones are missing from TCRdb's copy, which holds only in-frame ones; the method was immunoSEQ multiplex PCR. The sample carries tens of thousands of clones, 75% to 85% recorded once. The CDR3 totals 13 residues. Peptide-pool stimulation followed by sequencing identified expanded antigen-specific CD4+ clonotypes in the ViraFEST assay. Subsequent to a culture period of approximately 11 days, CD4+ T cells were isolated. Each vaccine recipient was nucleocapsid antibody negative and had no prior SARS-CoV-2 infection. Every well housed more than 1.5 million PBMC, which grew in culture alongside 9 to 10 IU/ml IL-2 and around 9.8 ug/ml peptides. Half-medium changes using IL-2 medium occurred on days 3 and 7.

The source of this sequence is a human donor who received a COVID-19 vaccine. The sample here was CD4+ T cells from PBMCs cultured with HCoV-229E spike peptides, taken before COVID-19 vaccination. The chain employs TRBV21-1 and TRBJ2-7; TRBD1, the table's D call, lacks a check against the DNA. TRBV21-1 is tagged as a pseudogene. CDR3 region: CASVGLTGDEQYV. DNA for the CDR3: TGTGCCAGCGTTGGCTTAACAGGGGACGAGCAGTACGTC.